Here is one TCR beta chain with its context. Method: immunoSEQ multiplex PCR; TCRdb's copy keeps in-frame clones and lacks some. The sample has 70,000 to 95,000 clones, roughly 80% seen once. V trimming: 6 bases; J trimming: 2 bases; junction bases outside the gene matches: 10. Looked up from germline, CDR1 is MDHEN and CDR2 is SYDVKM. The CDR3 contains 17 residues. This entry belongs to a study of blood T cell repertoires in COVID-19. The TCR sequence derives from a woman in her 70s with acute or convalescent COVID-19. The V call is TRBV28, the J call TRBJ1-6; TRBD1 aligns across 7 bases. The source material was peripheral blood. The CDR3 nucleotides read TGTGCCAGCAGCCCGACAGGGTATGGCCCCTATAATTCACCCCTCCACTTT. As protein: CASSPTGYGPYNSPLHF.